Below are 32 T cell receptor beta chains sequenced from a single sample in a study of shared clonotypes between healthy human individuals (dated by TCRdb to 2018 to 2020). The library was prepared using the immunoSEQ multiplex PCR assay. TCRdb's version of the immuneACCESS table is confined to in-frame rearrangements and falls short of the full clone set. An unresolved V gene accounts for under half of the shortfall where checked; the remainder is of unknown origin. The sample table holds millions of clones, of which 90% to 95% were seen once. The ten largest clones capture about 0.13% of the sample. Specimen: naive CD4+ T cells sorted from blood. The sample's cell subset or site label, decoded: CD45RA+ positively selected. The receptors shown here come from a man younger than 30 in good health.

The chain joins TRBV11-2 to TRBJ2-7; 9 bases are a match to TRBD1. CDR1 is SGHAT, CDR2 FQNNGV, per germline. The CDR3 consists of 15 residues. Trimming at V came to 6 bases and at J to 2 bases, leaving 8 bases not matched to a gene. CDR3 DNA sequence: TGTGCCAGCAGACCTCCGGGACAGGGCACCTACGAGCAGTACTTC. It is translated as CASRPPGQGTYEQYF.

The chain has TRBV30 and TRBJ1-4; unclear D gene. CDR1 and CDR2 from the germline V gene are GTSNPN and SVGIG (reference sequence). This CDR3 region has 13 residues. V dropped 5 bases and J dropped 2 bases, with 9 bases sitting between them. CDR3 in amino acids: CAWQGFTNEKLFF. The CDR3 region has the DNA TGTGCCTGGCAAGGGTTTACTAATGAAAAACTGTTTTTT. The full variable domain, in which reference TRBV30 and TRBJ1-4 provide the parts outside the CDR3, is SQTIHQWPATLVQPVGSPLSLECTVEGTSNPNLYWYRQAAGRGLQLLFYSVGIGQISSEVPQNLSASRPQDRQFILSSKKLLLSDSGFYLCAWQGFTNEKLFFGSGTQLSVL.

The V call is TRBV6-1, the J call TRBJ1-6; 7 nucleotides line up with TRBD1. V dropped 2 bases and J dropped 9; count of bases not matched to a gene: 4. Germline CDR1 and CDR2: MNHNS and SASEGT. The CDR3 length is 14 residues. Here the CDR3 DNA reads TGTGCCAGCAGTGAATACAGGGGAAGTTCACCCCTCCACTTT. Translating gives CASSEYRGSSPLHF.

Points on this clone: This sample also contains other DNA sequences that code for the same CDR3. CDR3 sequence (DNA): TGTGCCAGCAGCTTACCGGGTTCACCCCTCCACTTT. Translation: CASSLPGSPLHF. The chain uses TRBV7-2 and TRBJ1-6; D is ambiguous. V shed 2 bases and J shed 9 bases, with 5 bases lying between them. CDR3 size: 12 residues. Germline V CDR1 and CDR2: SGHTA, FQGNSA.

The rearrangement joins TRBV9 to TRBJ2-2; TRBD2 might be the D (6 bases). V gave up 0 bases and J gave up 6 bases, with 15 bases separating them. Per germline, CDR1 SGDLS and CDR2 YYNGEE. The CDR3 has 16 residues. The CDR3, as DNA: TGTGCCAGCAGCGTAGGGCTAGCGAGTTACGCCGGGGAGCTGTTTTTT. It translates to CASSVGLASYAGELFF. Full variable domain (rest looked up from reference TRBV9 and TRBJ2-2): DSGVTQTPKHLITATGQRVTLRCSPRSGDLSVYWYQQSLDQGLQFLIQYYNGEERAKGNILERFSAQQFPDLHSELNLSSLELGDSALYFCASSVGLASYAGELFFGEGSRLTVL.

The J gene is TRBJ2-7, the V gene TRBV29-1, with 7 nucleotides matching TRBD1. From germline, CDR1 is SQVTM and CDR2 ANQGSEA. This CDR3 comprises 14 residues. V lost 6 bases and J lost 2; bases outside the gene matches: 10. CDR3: CSVVLGQAPYEQYF. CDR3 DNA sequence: TGCAGCGTAGTACTCGGACAGGCCCCCTACGAGCAGTACTTC.

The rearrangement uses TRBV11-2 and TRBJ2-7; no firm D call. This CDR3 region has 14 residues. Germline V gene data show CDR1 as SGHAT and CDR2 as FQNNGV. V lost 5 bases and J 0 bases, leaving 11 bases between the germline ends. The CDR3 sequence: CASSRTVLSYEQYF. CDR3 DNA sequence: TGTGCCAGCAGCCGCACGGTTCTCTCCTACGAGCAGTACTTC.

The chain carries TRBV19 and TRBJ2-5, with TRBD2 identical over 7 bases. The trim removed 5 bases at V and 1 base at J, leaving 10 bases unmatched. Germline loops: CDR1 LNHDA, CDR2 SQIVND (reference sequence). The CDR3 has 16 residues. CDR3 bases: TGTGCCAGTAGTCCTTACCGCAGCGGGATCCAAGAGACCCAGTACTTC. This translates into CASSPYRSGIQETQYF. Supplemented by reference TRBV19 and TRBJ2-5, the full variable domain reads DGGITQSPKYLFRKEGQNVTLSCEQNLNHDAMYWYRQDPGQGLRLIYYSQIVNDFQKGDIAEGYSVSREKKESFPLTVTSAQKNPTAFYLCASSPYRSGIQETQYFGPGTRLLVL.

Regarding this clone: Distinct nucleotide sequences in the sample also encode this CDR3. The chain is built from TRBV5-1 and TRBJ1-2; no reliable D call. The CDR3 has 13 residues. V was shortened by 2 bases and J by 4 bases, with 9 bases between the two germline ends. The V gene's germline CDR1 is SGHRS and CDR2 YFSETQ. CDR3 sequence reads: CASSFEGIYGYTF. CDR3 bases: TGCGCCAGCAGCTTCGAGGGAATCTATGGCTACACCTTC.

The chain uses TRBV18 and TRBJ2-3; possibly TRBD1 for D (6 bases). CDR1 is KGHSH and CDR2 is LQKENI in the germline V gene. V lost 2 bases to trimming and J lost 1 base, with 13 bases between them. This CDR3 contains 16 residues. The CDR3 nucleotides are TGTGCCAGCTCACCAAAACAGGGCACGGGCACAGATACGCAGTATTTT. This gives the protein CASSPKQGTGTDTQYF.

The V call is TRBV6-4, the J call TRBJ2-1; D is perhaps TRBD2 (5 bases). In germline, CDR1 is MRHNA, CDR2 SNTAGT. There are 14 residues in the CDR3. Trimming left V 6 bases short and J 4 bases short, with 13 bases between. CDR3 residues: CASSQSGEYNEQFF. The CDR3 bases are TGTGCCAGCAGCCAGAGCGGAGAGTACAATGAGCAGTTCTTC.

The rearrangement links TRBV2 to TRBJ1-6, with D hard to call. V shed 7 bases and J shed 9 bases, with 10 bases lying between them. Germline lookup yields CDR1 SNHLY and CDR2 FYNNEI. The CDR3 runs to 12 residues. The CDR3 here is CASTEGGSPLHF. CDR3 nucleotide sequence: TGTGCCAGCACCGAAGGCGGTTCACCCCTCCACTTT.

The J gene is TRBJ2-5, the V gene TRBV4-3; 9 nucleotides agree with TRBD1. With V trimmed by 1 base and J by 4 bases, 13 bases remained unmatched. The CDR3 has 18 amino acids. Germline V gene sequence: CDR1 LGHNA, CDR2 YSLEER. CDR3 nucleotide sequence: TGCGCCAGCAGCCAAGGGTTCGAGGGGGGACAGGGAACAGAGACCCAGTACTTC. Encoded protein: CASSQGFEGGQGTETQYF.

The CDR3, as DNA: TGTGCCAGCAGCCCTTCTTGGCAGGGACCCCACGAGCAGTACTTC. Translating it yields CASSPSWQGPHEQYF. This chain connects TRBV11-1 to TRBJ2-7; D may match TRBD1 or TRBD2 (5 bases each). The CDR3 extends over 15 amino acids. Trimming removed 5 bases from V and 5 bases from J, with 19 bases in between. The germline gives CDR1 SGHAT, CDR2 FQDESV (reference sequence).

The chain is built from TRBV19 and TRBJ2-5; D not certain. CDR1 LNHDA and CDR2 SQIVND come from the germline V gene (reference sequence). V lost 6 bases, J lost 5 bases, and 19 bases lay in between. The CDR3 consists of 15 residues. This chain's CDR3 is CASRSLRSAIETQYF. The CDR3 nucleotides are TGTGCCAGTAGAAGCCTCAGGAGCGCCATTGAGACCCAGTACTTC.

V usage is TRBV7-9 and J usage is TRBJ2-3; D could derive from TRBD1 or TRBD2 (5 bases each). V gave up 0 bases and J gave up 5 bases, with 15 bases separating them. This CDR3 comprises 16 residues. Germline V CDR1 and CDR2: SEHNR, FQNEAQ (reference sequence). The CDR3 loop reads CASSLASGNQGDTQYF. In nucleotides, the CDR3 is TGTGCCAGCAGCTTAGCGAGCGGAAATCAGGGAGATACGCAGTATTTT.

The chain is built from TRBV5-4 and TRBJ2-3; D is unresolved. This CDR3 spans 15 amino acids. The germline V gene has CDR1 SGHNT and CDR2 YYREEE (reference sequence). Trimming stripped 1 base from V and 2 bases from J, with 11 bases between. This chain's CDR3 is CASSLPPPLTDTQYF. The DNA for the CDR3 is TGTGCCAGCAGCTTGCCGCCCCCGCTCACAGATACGCAGTATTTT.

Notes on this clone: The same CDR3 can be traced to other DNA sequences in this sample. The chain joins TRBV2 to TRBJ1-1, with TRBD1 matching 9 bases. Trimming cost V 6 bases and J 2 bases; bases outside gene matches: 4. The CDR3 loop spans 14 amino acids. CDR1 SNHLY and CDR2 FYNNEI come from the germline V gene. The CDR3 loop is CASSGTGRNTEAFF. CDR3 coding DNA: TGTGCCAGCAGCGGGACAGGGAGAAACACTGAAGCTTTCTTT.

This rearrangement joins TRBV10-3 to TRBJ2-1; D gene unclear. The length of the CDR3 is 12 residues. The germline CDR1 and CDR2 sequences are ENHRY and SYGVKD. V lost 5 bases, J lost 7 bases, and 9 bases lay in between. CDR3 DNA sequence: TGTGCCATCAGTAGAATAGAGAATGAGCAGTTCTTC. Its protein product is CAISRIENEQFF.

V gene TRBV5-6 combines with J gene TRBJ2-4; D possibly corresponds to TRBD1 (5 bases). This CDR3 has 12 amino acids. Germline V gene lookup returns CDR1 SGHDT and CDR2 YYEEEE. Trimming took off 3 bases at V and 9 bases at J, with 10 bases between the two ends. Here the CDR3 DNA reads TGTGCCAGCAGCTCACCAGGGTTCATTCAGTACTTC. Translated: CASSSPGFIQYF.

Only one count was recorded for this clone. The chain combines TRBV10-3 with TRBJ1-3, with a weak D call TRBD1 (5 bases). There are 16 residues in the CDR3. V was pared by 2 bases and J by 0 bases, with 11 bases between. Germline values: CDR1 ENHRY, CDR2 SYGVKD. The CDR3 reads CAISERGQYSGNTIYF. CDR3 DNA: TGTGCCATCAGTGAGCGGGGCCAATACTCTGGAAACACCATATATTTT.

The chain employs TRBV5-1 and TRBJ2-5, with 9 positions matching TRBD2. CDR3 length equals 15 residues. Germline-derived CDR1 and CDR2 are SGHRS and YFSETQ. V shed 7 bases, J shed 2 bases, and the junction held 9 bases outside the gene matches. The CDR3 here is CASCPLTSGQETQYF. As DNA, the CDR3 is TGCGCCAGCTGCCCCCTAACTAGCGGGCAAGAGACCCAGTACTTC.

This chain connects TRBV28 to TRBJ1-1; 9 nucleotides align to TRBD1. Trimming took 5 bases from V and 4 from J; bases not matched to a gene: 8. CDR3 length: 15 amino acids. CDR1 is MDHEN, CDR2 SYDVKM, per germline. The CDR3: CASSTGGAGGTEAFF. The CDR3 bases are TGTGCCAGCAGTACAGGGGGCGCGGGGGGCACTGAAGCTTTCTTT.

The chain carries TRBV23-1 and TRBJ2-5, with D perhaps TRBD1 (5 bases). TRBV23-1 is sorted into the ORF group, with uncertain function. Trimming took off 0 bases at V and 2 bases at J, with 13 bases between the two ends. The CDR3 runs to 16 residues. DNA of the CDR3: TGCGCCAGCAGTCAATCCCAGGGATATATACAAGAGACCCAGTACTTC. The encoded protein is CASSQSQGYIQETQYF.

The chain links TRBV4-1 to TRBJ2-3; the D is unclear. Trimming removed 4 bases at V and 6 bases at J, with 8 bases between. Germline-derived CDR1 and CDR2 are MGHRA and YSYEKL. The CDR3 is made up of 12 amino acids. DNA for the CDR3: TGCGCCAGCAGCCGCCCACAGGATACGCAGTATTTT. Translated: CASSRPQDTQYF.

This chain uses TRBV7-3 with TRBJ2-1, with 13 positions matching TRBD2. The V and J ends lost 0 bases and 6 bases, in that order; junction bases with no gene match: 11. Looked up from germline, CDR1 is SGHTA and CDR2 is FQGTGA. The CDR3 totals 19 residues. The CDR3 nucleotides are TGTGCCAGCAGCTTAACAAAGTGGGGACTAGCGGGGAGGTCCAATGAGCAGTTCTTC. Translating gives CASSLTKWGLAGRSNEQFF.

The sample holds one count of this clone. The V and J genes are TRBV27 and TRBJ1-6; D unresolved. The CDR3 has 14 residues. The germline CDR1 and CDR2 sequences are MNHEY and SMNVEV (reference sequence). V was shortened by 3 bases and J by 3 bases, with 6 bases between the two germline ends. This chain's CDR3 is CASSFASYNSPLHF. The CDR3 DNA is TGTGCCAGCAGTTTTGCCAGCTATAATTCACCCCTCCACTTT.

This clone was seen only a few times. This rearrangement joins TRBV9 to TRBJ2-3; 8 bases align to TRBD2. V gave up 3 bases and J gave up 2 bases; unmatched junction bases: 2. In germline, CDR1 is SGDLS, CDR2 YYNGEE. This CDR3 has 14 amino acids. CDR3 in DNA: TGTGCCAGCAGCGCGGGGGGGATCACAGATACGCAGTATTTT. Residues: CASSAGGITDTQYF.

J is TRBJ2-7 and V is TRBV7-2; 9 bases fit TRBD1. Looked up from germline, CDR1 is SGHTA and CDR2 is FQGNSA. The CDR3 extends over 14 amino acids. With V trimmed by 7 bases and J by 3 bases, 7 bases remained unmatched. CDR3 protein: CASTVRGQGYEQYF. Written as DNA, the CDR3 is TGTGCCAGCACAGTGAGGGGACAGGGCTACGAGCAGTACTTC.

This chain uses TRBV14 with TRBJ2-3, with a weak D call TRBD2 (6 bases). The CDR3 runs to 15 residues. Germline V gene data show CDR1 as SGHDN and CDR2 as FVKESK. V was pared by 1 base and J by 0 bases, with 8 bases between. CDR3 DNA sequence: TGTGCCAGCAGCCAAGTCGGGGGAAGCACAGATACGCAGTATTTT. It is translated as CASSQVGGSTDTQYF.

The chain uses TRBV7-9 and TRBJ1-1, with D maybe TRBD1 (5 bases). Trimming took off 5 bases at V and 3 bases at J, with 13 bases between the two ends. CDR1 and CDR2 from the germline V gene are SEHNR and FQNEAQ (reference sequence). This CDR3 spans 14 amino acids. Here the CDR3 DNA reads TGTGCCAGCAGCCCCGAACAGGAGTACACTGAAGCTTTCTTT. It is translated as CASSPEQEYTEAFF.

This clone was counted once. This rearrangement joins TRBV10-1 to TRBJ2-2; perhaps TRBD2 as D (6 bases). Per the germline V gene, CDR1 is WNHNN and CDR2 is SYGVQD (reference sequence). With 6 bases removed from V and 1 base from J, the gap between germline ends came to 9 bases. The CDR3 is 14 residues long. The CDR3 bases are TGCGCCAGCAGGGGGGGAAAGAACACCGGGGAGCTGTTTTTT. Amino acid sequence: CASRGGKNTGELFF.